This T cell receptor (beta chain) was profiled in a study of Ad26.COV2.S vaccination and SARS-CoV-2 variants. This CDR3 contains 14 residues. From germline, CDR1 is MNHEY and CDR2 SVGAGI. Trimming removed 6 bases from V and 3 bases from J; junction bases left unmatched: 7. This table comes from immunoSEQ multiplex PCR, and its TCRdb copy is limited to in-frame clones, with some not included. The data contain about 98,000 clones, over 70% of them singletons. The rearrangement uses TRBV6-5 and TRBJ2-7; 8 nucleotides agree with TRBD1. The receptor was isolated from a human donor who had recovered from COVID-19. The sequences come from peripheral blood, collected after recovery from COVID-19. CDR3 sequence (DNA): TGTGCCAGCAGCCGGACAGGGATGGACTACGAGCAGTACTTC. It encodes CASSRTGMDYEQYF.